Below, 16 T cell receptor beta chains from the same sample are listed, as sequenced in a study of cytomegalovirus exposure and HLA in healthy donors. Primers included in the PCR were 60 Vbeta and 13 Jbeta primers. Here immunoSEQ multiplex PCR was the method, and the copy in TCRdb shows in-frame clones only, minus some. The data contain roughly 120,000 clones, around 73% of them singletons. Specimen: PBMCs. The source is a woman in her thirties or forties in good health and CMV-seropositive.

CDR3 protein: CASSPPDIGYEQYF. Here the CDR3 DNA reads TGCGCCAGCAGCCCCCCGGACATTGGCTACGAGCAGTACTTC. The chain combines TRBV5-1 with TRBJ2-7, with D possibly matching TRBD1 (5 bases). The V gene lost 4 bases and the J gene lost 3 bases, with 14 bases spanning the gap. CDR1 is SGHRS and CDR2 is YFSETQ in the germline V gene. The CDR3 runs to 14 residues.

To note about this clone: Within the sample, other DNA sequences also encode this same CDR3. The chain employs TRBV5-4 and TRBJ2-5, with D perhaps TRBD2 (5 bases). From germline, CDR1 is SGHNT and CDR2 YYREEE (reference sequence). The length of the CDR3 is 14 residues. V lost 0 bases and J lost 4, with 10 bases in between. In nucleotides, the CDR3 is TGTGCCAGCAGCTTGGAAGGCGCGGGAGAGACCCAGTACTTC. Translating it yields CASSLEGAGETQYF.

This clone has just a few counts. This chain connects TRBV7-2 to TRBJ1-1; 7 bases line up with TRBD1. The germline gives CDR1 SGHTA, CDR2 FQGNSA. The length of the CDR3 is 15 residues. Trimming removed 4 bases from V and 0 bases from J; junction bases left unmatched: 5. The CDR3 DNA sequence: TGTGCCAGCAGCTATATGACAGGGTTGAACACTGAAGCTTTCTTT. This translates into CASSYMTGLNTEAFF.

The chain combines TRBV18 with TRBJ2-7, with 7 bases identical to TRBD1. The CDR3 runs 15 residues. With V trimmed by 3 bases and J by 1 base, 6 bases remained unmatched. Looked up from germline, CDR1 is KGHSH and CDR2 is LQKENI. The CDR3 loop is CASSPGTESSYEQYF. In nucleotides, the CDR3 is TGTGCCAGCTCACCCGGGACAGAGAGTTCCTACGAGCAGTACTTC.

This clone was picked up a small number of times. The V and J genes are TRBV18 and TRBJ2-2, with 7 bases matching TRBD1. This CDR3 is 15 amino acids long. With V trimmed by 3 bases and J by 0 bases, 1 base remained unmatched. Germline V CDR1 and CDR2: KGHSH, LQKENI. The CDR3 loop is CASSPGTANTGELFF. CDR3 coding DNA: TGTGCCAGCTCACCCGGGACAGCGAACACCGGGGAGCTGTTTTTT.

The gene calls are TRBV5-1 and TRBJ2-1; D may be TRBD2 (5 bases). The ends were cut back, 3 bases at V and 8 bases at J, with 15 bases in the middle. From germline, CDR1 is SGHRS and CDR2 YFSETQ. CDR3 length: 14 amino acids. This chain's CDR3 is CASSWAGLNYEQFF. CDR3 DNA sequence: TGCGCCAGCAGCTGGGCTGGACTCAACTATGAGCAGTTCTTC. Full variable domain (remainder filled in from reference TRBV5-1 and TRBJ2-1): KAGVTQTPRYLIKTRGQQVTLSCSPISGHRSVSWYQQTPGQGLQFLFEYFSETQRNKGNFPGRFSGRQFSNSRSEMNVSTLELGDSALYLCASSWAGLNYEQFFGPGTRLTVL.

The genes are TRBV4-1 and TRBJ1-1, with a tentative D call TRBD1 (5 bases). The germline gives CDR1 MGHRA, CDR2 YSYEKL. V gave up 4 bases and J gave up 2 bases, with 14 bases separating them. CDR3 length equals 15 residues. The CDR3 protein is CASSLSSRVNTEAFF. The CDR3 coding sequence is TGCGCCAGCAGCCTCTCCTCCAGGGTAAACACTGAAGCTTTCTTT.

This clone appeared a single time. V gene TRBV14 combines with J gene TRBJ1-1, with D hard to call. V lost 4 bases and J lost 10, with 13 bases in between. The CDR3 is made up of 12 amino acids. Per germline, CDR1 SGHDN and CDR2 FVKESK. The CDR3 nucleotides read TGTGCCAGCAGCCTTGAGGGAGTGAGAGCTTTCTTT. Residues: CASSLEGVRAFF.

This clone was counted a few times. The V and J genes are TRBV2 and TRBJ1-2, with 8 bases aligning to TRBD1. This CDR3 has 15 residues. After removal of 6 bases from V and 1 base from J, the junction contained 7 bases not matched to a gene. CDR1 is SNHLY, CDR2 FYNNEI, per germline. The CDR3 reads CASRFGQGGNYGYTF. CDR3 sequence (DNA): TGTGCCAGCAGATTCGGACAGGGCGGTAACTATGGCTACACCTTC.

There are a few counts of this clone. V gene TRBV9 combines with J gene TRBJ1-1; D uncertain. This CDR3 is 14 amino acids long. Germline CDR1 SGDLS, CDR2 YYNGEE. Trimming shortened V by 1 base and J by 1 base, and 8 bases separated the two germline ends. CDR3: CASSVTPGNTEAFF. The CDR3 coding sequence is TGTGCCAGCAGCGTAACACCAGGGAACACTGAAGCTTTCTTT.

V is TRBV6-4 and J is TRBJ2-1; 7 nucleotides align to TRBD2. Germline V lookup: CDR1 MRHNA, CDR2 SNTAGT. The CDR3 length is 14 residues. The ends lost 8 bases at V and 7 bases at J; junction bases unmatched: 11. The CDR3 nucleotides read TGTGCCAGCTCTAAGGAGGGAGGGGTGAATGAGCAGTTCTTC. It specifies CASSKEGGVNEQFF.

Notes on this clone: The same CDR3 arises from other DNA sequences in this sample as well. V gene TRBV7-3 combines with J gene TRBJ2-3; D remains unclear. The CDR3 spans 13 residues. Germline CDR1 is SGHTA and CDR2 is FQGTGA. The V end lost 2 bases, the J end lost 4 bases, and 7 bases lay between the germline ends. The CDR3 nucleotides read TGTGCCAGCAGCTTAGCAGGCCCAGATACGCAGTATTTT. The encoded protein is CASSLAGPDTQYF.

J is TRBJ1-1 and V is TRBV4-1, with TRBD1 identical over 7 bases. V lost 0 bases and J lost 2; bases outside the gene matches: 9. Germline values: CDR1 MGHRA, CDR2 YSYEKL. CDR3 length: 17 amino acids. The CDR3 DNA reads TGCGCCAGCAGCCAAGAGAGGACAGGTTTAATTAACACTGAAGCTTTCTTT. It codes for CASSQERTGLINTEAFF.

The chain uses TRBV6-6 and TRBJ1-2; the D gene is possibly TRBD1 (6 bases). This CDR3 has 16 amino acids. In germline, CDR1 is MNHNY, CDR2 SVGAGI (reference sequence). V lost 0 bases, J lost 3 bases, and 14 bases lay in between. The DNA of the CDR3 is TGTGCCAGCAGTTACTCAAAGGACAGAGGGGACTATGGCTACACCTTC. Protein: CASSYSKDRGDYGYTF.

The rearrangement links TRBV4-2 to TRBJ2-7, with TRBD2 matching over 9 bases. J gave up 6 bases and V 6 bases, and 12 bases lay outside the gene matches. This CDR3 contains 15 residues. Germline assignment: CDR1 LGHNA and CDR2 YNFKEQ. CDR3 region: CASSPPGRGGSEQYF. The CDR3 DNA reads TGTGCCAGCAGTCCTCCGGGGCGGGGGGGATCCGAGCAGTACTTC.

This chain connects TRBV5-1 to TRBJ2-3; the D gene is possibly TRBD2 (6 bases). The CDR3 is 13 amino acids. The germline V gene encodes CDR1 SGHRS and CDR2 YFSETQ. Trimming removed 5 bases at V and 3 bases at J, with 10 bases between. CDR3 nucleotides: TGCGCCAGCAGGAGGGAGGTTACAGATACGCAGTATTTT. Its protein product is CASRREVTDTQYF.